Detailed here is one TCR beta chain. What antigen it recognizes has not been identified. Per-base qualities were not stored, and no clone one base away is much larger. The sample belongs to a study of blood T cell repertoires in COVID-19 (dated by TCRdb to the early 2020s). In terms of the full investigation: Samples from collaborators originated in the United States, Italy and Spain and spanned both the acute and convalescent phases of COVID-19. The prospective study material was composed of cDNA or gDNA derived from T cells, B-cell-depleted T cells, or PBMCs. Subjects who had been exposed to COVID-19, were actively infected with it, or had recovered from it provided the deeply sampled blood TCRbeta repertoires that made up the dataset. The repertoires were released in a freely available public database intended as a resource for research on the immune response to SARS-CoV-2. Samples came from the ongoing ImmuneRACE study (first 160 participants) plus 1,254 subjects from 6 global collaborators. A de-identified subject ID, COVID-19 status, age in years and sex were almost always included in the sample metadata. HLA class I and class II types, where available, came from metadata supplied by the sample provider rather than from assay-based typing. Overall results and qualifications from the work: How much clinical and demographic metadata was included differed by source and by participant, and the metadata was provided uncurated.

The immunoSEQ Assay, a bias-controlled multiplex PCR, was used to amplify TCRbeta CDR3 regions from genomic DNA. The paper's data handling went like this. Within the assay, amplification of reference gene primers was used to estimate how many nucleated cells each sample contained. To quantify the absolute abundance of each unique TCRbeta CDR3 rearrangement, sequence reads were collapsed and filtered. For each sample, productive Simpson clonality was calculated as the square root of Simpson's diversity index across productive rearrangements. TCRdb carries this immuneACCESS record with in-frame sequences only. Its versions omit some clonotypes, under half of them owing to an unresolved V gene in the studies checked, with the rest unexplained. V, J and clone size are taken as reported in that table, and D and trimming were inferred from the DNA itself. This sample comprises over 150,000 clones, roughly four fifths of them detected only once. Clones ranked in the top ten supply over 9.5% of the sample.

Enrolling through a virtual design, the prospective study's participants ranged in age from roughly 18 to 100 years and lived across some 22 United States geographic areas. Cohort assignment in the prospective study relied on participant-reported clinical history from a screening survey and a study questionnaire. Recovered participants in ImmuneRACE Cohort 3 were defined by two consecutive negative NP/OP PCR tests, clearance by a healthcare professional, or resolution of symptoms. Each participant in the prospective study had whole blood, serum and a nasopharyngeal or oropharyngeal swab collected by mobile phlebotomists. Additional blood draws and questionnaires over a 2-month period could optionally be provided by prospective study participants. Before DNA extraction, blood samples from the prospective study were shipped at room temperature or frozen. CDR1 is given as LGHNA and CDR2 as YNFKEQ, both from the germline V gene. The CDR3, cysteine through phenylalanine, is 17 amino acids long. Here the CDR3 DNA is all that survives: 51 bases in frame from base 1. After removal of 3 bases from V and 3 bases from J, the junction retains 10 bases not matched to a gene.

This chain joins TRBV4-2 to TRBJ1-2; 10 bases in the junction line up with TRBD1. The sequencing input was PBMCs or T cells enriched from blood (not recorded which). This clonotype was sampled from a man aged 40-49 years who had recovered from COVID-19. The nucleotides are TGTGCCAGCAGCCAGCCGGGACAGGGGAGGGGATACTATGGCTACACCTTC. Its translation is CASSQPGQGRGYYGYTF.